This T cell receptor beta chain was documented in a study of T cells after posttransplantation cyclophosphamide. Treatment was busulfan-fludarabine conditioning, a marrow graft, and cyclophosphamide on days +3 and +4. Germline CDR1 is MDHEN and CDR2 is SYDVKM. The CDR3 is 16 residues long. J lost 3 bases, V lost 4 bases, and 10 bases had no gene match. Sequencing was performed with immunoSEQ multiplex PCR; in TCRdb, only in-frame clones are kept and a portion is missing. The sample consists of 10,000 to 13,000 clones, more than 75% of them appearing once. The chain joins TRBV28 to TRBJ2-3, with 7 bases that match TRBD2. The TCR comes from a young adult male patient who received an allogeneic stem cell transplant from a related donor, was CMV-positive, and had acute GVHD only. Some of these T cells may belong to the graft donor. The specimen was CD4+ T cells sorted from PBMCs, collected after allogeneic stem cell transplant with posttransplant cyclophosphamide. CDR3: CASSSSGAGFTDTQYF. CDR3 DNA: TGTGCCAGCAGTTCCAGCGGAGCGGGGTTTACAGATACGCAGTATTTT.